The 21 T cell receptor beta chains below all came from one sample that was sequenced in a study of T cell responses to AZD1222 COVID-19 vaccine. Here immunoSEQ multiplex PCR was the method, and the copy in TCRdb shows in-frame clones only, minus some. This table holds some 120,000 clones, roughly 84% found once. This specimen was peripheral blood, taken 28 days after the second AZD1222 dose. All receptors come from an adult who received the AZD1222 COVID-19 vaccine.

The chain joins TRBV5-6 to TRBJ2-1, with 7 bases aligning to TRBD1. The trim removed 3 bases at V and 1 base at J, leaving 13 bases unmatched. Germline V CDR1 and CDR2: SGHDT, YYEEEE. The CDR3 length is 18 residues. The CDR3 reads CASSSPVGQLNSYNEQFF. CDR3 nucleotides: TGTGCCAGCAGCTCCCCAGTGGGACAGCTAAATTCCTACAATGAGCAGTTCTTC.

The chain has TRBV30 and TRBJ1-1; D gene ambiguous. V gave up 5 bases and J gave up 2 bases, with 9 bases separating them. Germline V gives CDR1 GTSNPN, CDR2 SVGIG (reference sequence). The length of the CDR3 is 12 residues. CDR3 DNA sequence: TGTGCCTGGGATAAAGATAACACTGAAGCTTTCTTT. This gives the protein CAWDKDNTEAFF.

The gene calls are TRBV11-3 and TRBJ2-3, with D unclear. The CDR3 covers 13 residues. The V gene's germline CDR1 is SGHNT and CDR2 YENEEA. V gave up 7 bases and J gave up 7 bases, with 15 bases separating them. The CDR3 here is CASNGRGDYTQYF. As DNA, the CDR3 is TGTGCCAGCAATGGTCGAGGCGATTATACGCAGTATTTT.

This clone was observed a few times. The gene calls are TRBV7-2 and TRBJ2-3; 11 nucleotides align to TRBD2. CDR1 and CDR2 (germline): SGHTA, FQGNSA. The CDR3 extends over 17 amino acids. V lost 2 bases and J lost 6; bases outside the gene matches: 10. For the CDR3, the DNA is TGTGCCAGCAGCTTATCGGTAGCGGGGGGGAGGTTGGATACGCAGTATTTT. Residues: CASSLSVAGGRLDTQYF.

J is TRBJ1-3 and V is TRBV3-1 (or the pseudogene TRBV3-2); D is unclear. Deletions cut 5 bases from V and 0 bases from J, with 5 bases between. This CDR3 is 13 amino acids long. CDR1 and CDR2 (germline): LGHDT, YNNKEL (reference sequence). CDR3 sequence (DNA): TGTGCCAGCAGCTTTGACTCTGGAAACACCATATATTTT. Translated: CASSFDSGNTIYF.

V is TRBV28 and J is TRBJ2-7; possibly TRBD1 for D (6 bases). Trimming removed 5 bases at V and 0 bases at J, with 8 bases between. Germline CDR1 is MDHEN and CDR2 is SYDVKM. The CDR3 is 13 residues long. Written as DNA, the CDR3 is TGTGCCAGCAGTGGGGGCACCTCCTACGAGCAGTACTTC. This translates into CASSGGTSYEQYF.

This clone was seen more than once but under ten times. The J gene is TRBJ1-1, the V gene TRBV21-1. TRBV21-1 is a known pseudogene. There are 15 residues in the CDR3. The CDR3 sequence: CASSPSGAPNTEAFF. The CDR3 DNA reads as TGTGCCAGCAGCCCATCCGGGGCTCCGAACACTGAAGCTTTCTTT.

The chain joins TRBV6-2 or TRBV6-3 to TRBJ2-7; no firm D call. CDR1 is MNHEY and CDR2 is SVGEGT in the germline V gene. This CDR3 is 12 amino acids long. Trimming cost V 4 bases and J 0 bases, with 4 bases left between them. CDR3 loop: CASSLASYEQYF. As DNA, the CDR3 is TGTGCCAGCAGTTTGGCCTCCTACGAGCAGTACTTC.

The rearrangement links TRBV25-1 to TRBJ1-6, with 9 bases aligning to TRBD1. Germline CDR1 is MGHDK and CDR2 is SYGVNS. The CDR3 totals 15 residues. V lost 3 bases and J lost 10; bases outside the gene matches: 7. The CDR3 bases are TGTGCCAGCAGTGAGTCGGGGACAGGGTACTCACCCCTCCACTTT. It translates to CASSESGTGYSPLHF.

The V call is TRBV11-2, the J call TRBJ2-1; 13 nucleotides align to TRBD2. V gave up 5 bases and J gave up 10 bases; unmatched junction bases: 2. The CDR3 sequence is 13 residues long. The germline V gene encodes CDR1 SGHAT and CDR2 FQNNGV. The CDR3 nucleotides are TGTGCCAGCAGCCGGGGACTAGCGGGGGAGCAGTTCTTC. Its translation: CASSRGLAGEQFF.

J is TRBJ1-5 and V is TRBV29-1; D not resolved. V lost 7 bases and J lost 6, with 13 bases in between. This CDR3 has 12 residues. CDR1 is SQVTM and CDR2 is ANQGSEA in the germline V gene. Written as DNA, the CDR3 is TGCAGCGGAGGGAGTATCGGTCAGCCCCAGCATTTT. It is translated as CSGGSIGQPQHF.

This sequence joins TRBV29-1 and TRBJ2-1, with TRBD1 matching 11 bases. The CDR3 extends over 13 amino acids. Germline loops: CDR1 SQVTM, CDR2 ANQGSEA. The CDR3 reads CSVPGTGGNEQFF. Here the CDR3 DNA reads TGCTCAGTGCCCGGGACAGGGGGCAATGAGCAGTTCTTC.

This chain uses TRBV7-8 with TRBJ1-1; D might be TRBD1 (5 bases). CDR1 SGHVS and CDR2 FQNEAQ come from the germline V gene. V gave up 1 base and J gave up 0 bases, with 18 bases separating them. This CDR3 has 18 amino acids. CDR3 nucleotides: TGTGCCAGCAGCTTAGTCTTTGGGCAGGGAGGGGTGAACACTGAAGCTTTCTTT. As protein: CASSLVFGQGGVNTEAFF. Supplemented by reference TRBV7-8 and TRBJ1-1, the full variable domain reads GAGVSQSPRYKVAKRGQDVALRCDPISGHVSLFWYQQALGQGPEFLTYFQNEAQLDKSGLPSDRFFAERPEGSVSTLKIQRTQQEDSAVYLCASSLVFGQGGVNTEAFFGQGTRLTVV.

V and J are TRBV5-1 and TRBJ2-7; D remains unclear. Looked up from germline, CDR1 is SGHRS and CDR2 is YFSETQ. The CDR3 has 14 amino acids. Trimming took 0 bases from V and 2 from J, leaving 9 bases between them. CDR3 amino acids: CASSLAATPYEQYF. The CDR3 region has the DNA TGCGCCAGCAGCTTGGCCGCGACCCCCTACGAGCAGTACTTC.

The table lists this clone with a few counts. The chain joins TRBV7-2 to TRBJ1-2; TRBD1 matches at 9 bases. Germline V lookup: CDR1 SGHTA, CDR2 FQGNSA. The trim removed 5 bases at V and 4 bases at J, leaving 11 bases unmatched. The CDR3 is 16 amino acids. CDR3 in amino acids: CASSVPTGGGSYGYTF. Here the CDR3 DNA reads TGTGCCAGCAGCGTACCGACAGGGGGGGGGAGCTATGGCTACACCTTC.

The genes are TRBV4-3 and TRBJ2-4; D might be TRBD1 or TRBD2, each matching 6 bases. The CDR3 extends over 15 amino acids. The ends were cut back, 0 bases at V and 2 bases at J, with 8 bases in the middle. Germline V gives CDR1 LGHNA, CDR2 YSLEER. For the CDR3, the DNA is TGCGCCAGCAGCCAAGATGGGGGGCCCAAAAACATTCAGTACTTC. Translated: CASSQDGGPKNIQYF.

The rearrangement uses TRBV23-1 and TRBJ2-7; 9 positions match TRBD1. TRBV23-1 is reported as an ORF; its role is uncertain. With V trimmed by 3 bases and J by 1 base, 4 bases remained unmatched. The CDR3 runs 15 residues. This CDR3 is CASSQGQGGSYEQYF. The CDR3 DNA is TGCGCCAGCAGTCAGGGACAGGGAGGGTCCTACGAGCAGTACTTC.

The V call is TRBV9, the J call TRBJ1-1; the D is unclear. There are 13 residues in the CDR3. Germline loops: CDR1 SGDLS, CDR2 YYNGEE. V lost 0 bases to trimming and J lost 4 bases, with 7 bases between them. CDR3: CASSVVPATEAFF. CDR3 in DNA: TGTGCCAGCAGCGTAGTTCCAGCCACTGAAGCTTTCTTT.

This rearrangement joins TRBV15 to TRBJ1-6; D perhaps matches TRBD1 (5 bases). The V gene lost 1 base and the J gene lost 7 bases, with 11 bases spanning the gap. Per germline, CDR1 LNHNV and CDR2 YYDKDF (reference sequence). The CDR3 loop spans 15 amino acids. The CDR3 bases are TGTGCCACCAGCAGAGGGGGGGAGGGAAATTCACCCCTCCACTTT. It is translated as CATSRGGEGNSPLHF.

This chain joins TRBV4-1 and TRBJ2-7; 7 bases agree with TRBD1. The trim removed 4 bases at V and 0 bases at J, leaving 9 bases unmatched. The CDR3 contains 16 residues. The germline gives CDR1 MGHRA, CDR2 YSYEKL. This CDR3 reads CASSPLGQKSSYEQYF. The CDR3 DNA is TGCGCCAGCAGCCCCCTGGGACAGAAGAGCTCCTACGAGCAGTACTTC.

The chain employs TRBV4-3 and TRBJ1-5; no firm D call. CDR3 size: 13 residues. V was pared by 0 bases and J by 6 bases, with 6 bases between. The germline V gene encodes CDR1 LGHNA and CDR2 YSLEER. DNA of the CDR3: TGCGCCAGCAGCCAAGATTTGAGTCAGCCCCAGCATTTT. Translating it yields CASSQDLSQPQHF.